A single sample gave rise to the 23 T cell receptor beta chains below, sequenced in a study of long-term antiretroviral therapy in people with HIV. They ran version v3.0 of the immunoSEQ assay at survey level. Measured with immunoSEQ multiplex PCR; TCRdb has only the in-frame clones, and not every one. The table lists some 40,000 clones, around 86% of them singletons. Specimen: unsorted PBMCs, collected 1.5 years after starting antiretroviral therapy. The receptor set was obtained from a man between 18 and 29 years old with HIV.

This clone has just a few counts. The J gene is TRBJ1-2, the V gene TRBV2, with D possibly being TRBD1 (6 bases). From germline, CDR1 is SNHLY and CDR2 FYNNEI. V was cut by 9 bases and J by 7 bases, with 15 bases left in between. CDR3 length: 12 amino acids. The CDR3 sequence: CARRGAPRGYTF. CDR3 in DNA: TGTGCCAGACGGGGGGCGCCCCGTGGCTACACCTTC.

This clone was picked up one time. The chain is built from TRBV7-9 and TRBJ2-1; D is unresolved. V shed 4 bases and J shed 3 bases, with 16 bases lying between them. The CDR3 extends over 16 amino acids. Germline CDR1 is SEHNR and CDR2 is FQNEAQ (reference sequence). The CDR3 DNA reads TGTGCCAGCAGCTCACATCGACCCCGCGGCTACAATGAGCAGTTCTTC. This codes for CASSSHRPRGYNEQFF. The full variable domain, with the rest looked up from reference TRBV7-9 and TRBJ2-1, is DTGVSQNPRHKITKRGQNVTFRCDPISEHNRLYWYRQTLGQGPEFLTYFQNEAQLEKSRLLSDRFSAERPKGSFSTLEIQRTEQGDSAMYLCASSSHRPRGYNEQFFGPGTRLTVL.

This chain joins TRBV5-1 and TRBJ2-1; 8 positions match TRBD2. Germline trimming cut 0 bases from V and 0 bases from J; bases unmatched to any gene: 5. The CDR3 has 17 residues. Germline CDR1 is SGHRS and CDR2 is YFSETQ. The CDR3 coding sequence is TGCGCCAGCAGCTTGGTGCGCGGGGGGAACTCCTACAATGAGCAGTTCTTC. Translating gives CASSLVRGGNSYNEQFF. The entire variable domain, with the rest obtained from reference TRBV5-1 and TRBJ2-1, is as follows: KAGVTQTPRYLIKTRGQQVTLSCSPISGHRSVSWYQQTPGQGLQFLFEYFSETQRNKGNFPGRFSGRQFSNSRSEMNVSTLELGDSALYLCASSLVRGGNSYNEQFFGPGTRLTVL.

The chain is built from TRBV9 and TRBJ2-3; unclear D gene. The germline CDR1 and CDR2 sequences are SGDLS and YYNGEE. The V gene lost 3 bases and the J gene lost 3 bases, with 11 bases spanning the gap. The CDR3 is 14 residues long. CDR3 residues: CASSAPSKTDTQYF. In DNA, the CDR3 is TGTGCCAGCAGCGCGCCTTCCAAGACAGATACGCAGTATTTT.

This clone was detected only once. The chain couples TRBV5-1 to TRBJ2-2; 13 nucleotides match TRBD2. J gave up 3 bases and V 4 bases, and 6 bases lay outside the gene matches. Germline V gene data show CDR1 as SGHRS and CDR2 as YFSETQ. This CDR3 region has 17 residues. CDR3 sequence reads: CASSPGLAGVDTGELFF. CDR3 in DNA: TGCGCCAGCAGCCCCGGACTAGCGGGAGTTGACACCGGGGAGCTGTTTTTT.

V and J are TRBV2 and TRBJ1-5; D is unresolved. V was pared by 2 bases and J by 5 bases, with 7 bases between. This CDR3 is built from 13 residues. Germline lookup yields CDR1 SNHLY and CDR2 FYNNEI. CDR3 sequence: CASSELRDQPQHF. CDR3 bases: TGTGCCAGCAGTGAACTCCGAGATCAGCCCCAGCATTTT.

The chain employs TRBV7-9 and TRBJ1-1; D not certain. The CDR3 totals 16 residues. V was clipped by 1 base and J by 3 bases, with 15 bases between them. Germline V CDR1 and CDR2: SEHNR, FQNEAQ (reference sequence). CDR3 in amino acids: CASSLDRGGADTEAFF. The CDR3, as DNA: TGTGCCAGCAGCTTAGACCGGGGAGGTGCGGACACTGAAGCTTTCTTT.

The chain carries TRBV5-4 and TRBJ2-1, with a weak D call TRBD1 (5 bases). The germline gives CDR1 SGHNT, CDR2 YYREEE (reference sequence). The ends were cut back, 0 bases at V and 3 bases at J, with 10 bases in the middle. The CDR3 contains 15 residues. The CDR3 region is CASSLGQLFYNEQFF. CDR3 coding DNA: TGTGCCAGCAGCTTGGGACAGCTTTTCTACAATGAGCAGTTCTTC.

This sequence joins TRBV4-3 and TRBJ2-6; D is possibly TRBD2 (6 bases). Germline lookup yields CDR1 LGHNA and CDR2 YSLEER. V was pared by 1 base and J by 2 bases, with 15 bases between. The CDR3 length is 18 residues. The CDR3 region has the DNA TGCGCCAGCAGCCAAGGTGGAGGGTGGGGAGCTGGGGCCAACGTCCTGACTTTC. Protein product: CASSQGGGWGAGANVLTF.

The chain recombines TRBV6-5 with TRBJ1-3; a possible D gene is TRBD1 (6 bases). V was cut by 6 bases and J by 1 base, with 10 bases left in between. Germline V gives CDR1 MNHEY, CDR2 SVGAGI. This CDR3 is 14 amino acids long. The CDR3 DNA reads as TGTGCCAGCAGCAATGGACAGTCTGGAAACACCATATATTTT. It encodes CASSNGQSGNTIYF.

The V call is TRBV29-1, the J call TRBJ2-1; unclear D gene. V lost 6 bases and J lost 1, with 10 bases in between. This CDR3 comprises 13 residues. Germline CDR1 is SQVTM and CDR2 is ANQGSEA. The CDR3 region has the DNA TGCAGCGTCGAGAAACCGTCCTACAATGAGCAGTTCTTC. It encodes CSVEKPSYNEQFF.

The V gene is TRBV7-3, the J gene TRBJ2-5; tentatively, D is TRBD2 (5 bases). Germline V lookup: CDR1 SGHTA, CDR2 FQGTGA. The V end lost 3 bases, the J end lost 1 base, and 6 bases lay between the germline ends. The CDR3 consists of 13 residues. CDR3 amino acids: CASSFGIQETQYF. CDR3 bases: TGTGCCAGCAGCTTCGGGATCCAAGAGACCCAGTACTTC.

The chain employs TRBV2 and TRBJ2-7; D is perhaps TRBD2 (5 bases). CDR1 is SNHLY and CDR2 is FYNNEI in the germline V gene. Trimming removed 1 base from V and 1 base from J, with 5 bases in between. The length of the CDR3 is 13 residues. The CDR3, as DNA: TGTGCCAGCAGTGAAGGAGGGTCCTACGAGCAGTACTTC. Translation: CASSEGGSYEQYF.

The CDR3 coding sequence is TGCAGCGTCGGGACAGGTAATAGCAATCAGCCCCAGCATTTT. Its protein is CSVGTGNSNQPQHF. The rearrangement links TRBV29-1 to TRBJ1-5; 8 positions agree with TRBD1. The length of the CDR3 is 14 residues. The trim removed 6 bases at V and 0 bases at J, leaving 4 bases unmatched. Germline V gene lookup returns CDR1 SQVTM and CDR2 ANQGSEA.

The chain carries TRBV27 and TRBJ2-7; D may be TRBD1 (5 bases). Germline V gives CDR1 MNHEY, CDR2 SMNVEV (reference sequence). Trimming left V 7 bases short and J 2 bases short, with 15 bases between. This CDR3 has 14 amino acids. CDR3 protein: CASKLRTDTYEQYF. In DNA form, the CDR3 reads TGTGCCAGCAAACTCAGGACGGACACCTACGAGCAGTACTTC.

The chain uses TRBV19 and TRBJ2-3; 14 bases map to TRBD2. CDR1 is LNHDA, CDR2 SQIVND, per germline (reference sequence). The CDR3 is made up of 15 amino acids. V lost 7 bases and J lost 6; bases outside the gene matches: 6. The CDR3 here is CASNPGLAGVDTQYF. CDR3 coding DNA: TGTGCCAGTAATCCGGGACTAGCGGGAGTGGATACGCAGTATTTT.

The chain joins TRBV27 to TRBJ2-2, with D hard to call. The germline V gene has CDR1 MNHEY and CDR2 SMNVEV (reference sequence). Trimming took off 3 bases at V and 6 bases at J, with 8 bases between the two ends. The CDR3 loop spans 13 amino acids. CDR3 loop: CASSFHGAGELFF. The CDR3 bases are TGTGCCAGCAGTTTTCATGGGGCCGGGGAGCTGTTTTTT.

V and J are TRBV4-3 and TRBJ1-3, with TRBD1 matching over 7 bases. CDR3 length: 19 residues. CDR1 is LGHNA and CDR2 is YSLEER in the germline V gene. V lost 0 bases, J lost 0 bases, and 11 bases stayed unmatched. CDR3 residues: CASSQDAPGGQGSGNTIYF. The CDR3 nucleotides read TGCGCCAGCAGCCAAGATGCTCCAGGGGGGCAAGGCTCTGGAAACACCATATATTTT.

This chain uses TRBV14 with TRBJ2-3; possible D gene TRBD1, 5 bases. V dropped 0 bases and J dropped 8 bases, with 21 bases sitting between them. From germline, CDR1 is SGHDN and CDR2 FVKESK. This CDR3 contains 17 residues. The CDR3 bases are TGTGCCAGCAGCCAAGATTTTGCCAGGGCCTCTAGTACTACGCAGTATTTT. Translated: CASSQDFARASSTTQYF.

J is TRBJ2-7 and V is TRBV28; the D gene is possibly TRBD2 (5 bases). The length of the CDR3 is 10 residues. Between the trimmed V and J ends, which lost 10 bases and 4 bases, there was a span of 8 bases. Germline V CDR1 and CDR2: MDHEN, SYDVKM. This CDR3 is CATRGYEQYF. The CDR3 nucleotides read TGTGCCACCCGGGGTTACGAGCAGTACTTC.

The genes are TRBV29-1 and TRBJ1-2, with 7 bases fitting TRBD1. Germline assignment: CDR1 SQVTM and CDR2 ANQGSEA. CDR3 length: 14 amino acids. V lost 3 bases, J lost 2 bases, and 6 bases stayed unmatched. The CDR3 DNA reads TGCAGCGTTGACATACAGGGGAGCAACTATGGCTACACCTTC. Protein product: CSVDIQGSNYGYTF.

In the case of this clone: Other nucleotide sequences in the sample specify the same CDR3. The rearrangement links TRBV20-1 to TRBJ1-4, with unresolved D. Germline V gives CDR1 DFQATT, CDR2 SNEGSKA (reference sequence). The V end lost 6 bases, the J end lost 4 bases, and 3 bases lay between the germline ends. The CDR3 has 10 amino acids. The CDR3 DNA sequence: TGCAGTGCGAGTAATGAAAAACTGTTTTTT. Translating gives CSASNEKLFF.

This chain uses TRBV7-3 with TRBJ2-5; TRBD2 matches at 9 bases. V gave up 2 bases and J gave up 5 bases; unmatched junction bases: 6. In germline, CDR1 is SGHTA, CDR2 FQGTGA. The CDR3 loop spans 15 amino acids. In nucleotides, the CDR3 is TGTGCCAGCAGCTTAGTAGCGGGGGCGTGGGAGACCCAGTACTTC. Residues: CASSLVAGAWETQYF. Looking up the rest from reference TRBV7-3 and TRBJ2-5 gives the full variable domain: GAGVSQTPSNKVTEKGKYVELRCDPISGHTALYWYRQSLGQGPEFLIYFQGTGAADDSGLPNDRFFAVRPEGSVSTLKIQRTERGDSAVYLCASSLVAGAWETQYFGPGTRLLVL.